These 2 T cell receptor beta chains originate from one sample sequenced in a study of PD-L1 blockade in urothelial cancer listed by TCRdb under 2017. Receptor libraries were prepared by the immunoSEQ multiplex PCR assay. Held by TCRdb, this immuneACCESS table contains in-frame sequences only and omits some clones. Under half of the omission traces to an unresolved V gene where checked; the cause of the rest is unknown. The table for this sample lists tens of thousands of clones; roughly 89% of them were counted only once. Around 1.5% of the sample is taken by the ten largest. The time point label on this specimen signifies: pretreatment peripheral blood. The sequencing here drew on PBMCs, taken around atezolizumab (anti-PD-L1) treatment. All receptors derive from a man in his 60s with urothelial cancer.

The rearrangement links TRBV5-1 to TRBJ1-5, with D unresolved. This CDR3 is built from 13 residues. V was trimmed by 0 bases and J by 6 bases, leaving 7 bases between them. CDR1 is SGHRS, CDR2 YFSETQ, per germline. The CDR3 sequence is CASSLAGSQPQHF. In DNA, the CDR3 is TGCGCCAGCAGCTTGGCTGGGAGTCAGCCCCAGCATTTT. Full variable domain (rest looked up from reference TRBV5-1 and TRBJ1-5): KAGVTQTPRYLIKTRGQQVTLSCSPISGHRSVSWYQQTPGQGLQFLFEYFSETQRNKGNFPGRFSGRQFSNSRSEMNVSTLELGDSALYLCASSLAGSQPQHFGDGTRLSIL.

The V call is TRBV14, the J call TRBJ2-3; perhaps TRBD2 as D (5 bases). Germline CDR1 reads SGHDN; CDR2 reads FVKESK. This CDR3 spans 14 amino acids. V lost 5 bases, J lost 6 bases, and 15 bases lay in between. CDR3 bases: TGTGCCAGCAGCTTAAGGTTCCGGGATGATACGCAGTATTTT. Translated, it gives CASSLRFRDDTQYF.